Following are 21 T cell receptor beta chains from one sample sequenced in a study of regulatory T cells in long-lasting Graves disease. TCR beta libraries were built with iRepertoire HTBI primers and Arm-PCR of CDR3 regions. TCRdb re-analysed the multiplex PCR reads in MiXCR, keeping a single row per CDR3 protein. The sample holds hundreds of thousands of distinct CDR3 sequences; roughly 15% are singletons and the top ten take under 20%. The time point: newly diagnosed GD, antithyroid drugs for less than 3 months. From RNA extracted from PBMCs, the TCR library was made. This sample also belongs to another study, concerning T cells in Graves' hyperthyroidism and ophthalmopathy.

Sequences were derived from peripheral blood mononuclear cells (PBMCs), sampled at new diagnosis, from a patient treated with antithyroid drugs. The receptors originated from a woman aged 30 to 39 with Graves disease.

This clonotype has only a few counts. The chain recombines TRBV10-3 with TRBJ1-2, with 9 bases fitting TRBD1. V lost 10 bases, J lost 4 bases, and 10 bases stayed unmatched. Germline CDR1 ENHRY, CDR2 SYGVKD. This CDR3 spans 14 amino acids. Written as DNA, the CDR3 is TGTGCCACCACGGGACAGGGAATTTCCTATGGCTACACCTTC. This encodes CATTGQGISYGYTF.

This clonotype was seen at least ten times. The rearrangement links TRBV19 to TRBJ2-1; 7 nucleotides line up with TRBD2. The V and J ends lost 6 bases and 0 bases, in that order; junction bases with no gene match: 5. Germline V CDR1 and CDR2: LNHDA, SQIVND (reference sequence). The CDR3 is 15 amino acids. CDR3: CASRSSGLSYNEQFF. For the CDR3, the DNA is TGTGCCAGTAGGAGTAGCGGGCTCTCCTACAATGAGCAGTTCTTC.

This chain's CDR3 is CATSGAGNYNEQFF. CDR3 in DNA: TGTGCCACCAGTGGGGCAGGGAATTACAATGAGCAGTTCTTC. The chain employs TRBV24-1 and TRBJ2-1; the D gene is possibly TRBD1 (5 bases). CDR3 size: 14 residues. Trimming left V 5 bases short and J 4 bases short, with 11 bases between. Looked up from germline, CDR1 is KGHDR and CDR2 is SFDVKD.

This clonotype was seen ten or more times. This rearrangement joins TRBV29-1 to TRBJ1-1; 9 positions match TRBD1. J gave up 8 bases and V 7 bases, and 5 bases lay outside the gene matches. The germline CDR1 and CDR2 sequences are SQVTM and ANQGSEA. There are 11 residues in the CDR3. The CDR3 loop reads CSAVTGGEAFF. CDR3 bases: TGCAGCGCCGTGACAGGGGGAGAAGCTTTCTTT.

This clonotype was counted only a few times. Here the CDR3 DNA reads TGCGCCAGCAGTGAGTCGACGGGGCGCCCAGATACGCAGTATTTT. Its translation: CASSESTGRPDTQYF. The V call is TRBV10-1, the J call TRBJ2-3; D may correspond to TRBD1 or TRBD2 (5 bases each). CDR3 length: 15 residues. V lost 0 bases, J lost 4 bases, and 11 bases lay in between. Germline lookup yields CDR1 WNHNN and CDR2 SYGVQD (reference sequence).

The CDR3 DNA sequence: TGTGCCAGCAGCTCAGGGCTTATGGACCGGGAAAAACTGTTTTTT. Its translation: CASSSGLMDREKLFF. The gene calls are TRBV7-6 and TRBJ1-4; a weak D match, TRBD1 (5 bases). The CDR3 is 15 residues long. V lost 4 bases to trimming and J lost 8 bases, with 17 bases between them. CDR1 SGHVS and CDR2 FNYEAQ come from the germline V gene.

The CDR3 DNA sequence: TGTGCCAGCAGCTTTATTGGGTCAGAGGGGGCCCAGTACTTC. Translating gives CASSFIGSEGAQYF. The V call is TRBV4-2, the J call TRBJ2-5, with D possibly matching TRBD1 (6 bases). The CDR3 is 14 amino acids. V lost 5 bases and J lost 9, with 19 bases in between. Germline V gene lookup returns CDR1 LGHNA and CDR2 YNFKEQ.

This clonotype showed up just a few times. The rearrangement uses TRBV3-1 and TRBJ2-7; a weak D match, TRBD2 (7 bases). The CDR3 totals 18 residues. Germline CDR1 reads LGHDT; CDR2 reads YNNKEL (reference sequence). V was trimmed by 0 bases and J by 0 bases, leaving 18 bases between them. CDR3: CASSQEGRGPWGSYEQYF. CDR3 coding DNA: TGTGCCAGCAGCCAAGAGGGGCGGGGGCCCTGGGGCTCCTACGAGCAGTACTTC.

This clonotype was counted ten times or more. This chain uses TRBV12-3 or TRBV12-4 with TRBJ2-1, with unresolved D. V was trimmed by 6 bases and J by 2 bases, leaving 11 bases between them. The CDR3 length is 14 residues. CDR3 region: CASRPPSTYNEQFF. Here the CDR3 DNA reads TGTGCCAGCAGGCCCCCATCGACCTACAATGAGCAGTTCTTC.

Many counts were recorded for this clonotype. The CDR3 here is CAAGQGVYNEQFF. For the CDR3, the DNA is TGTGCCGCTGGACAGGGAGTCTACAATGAGCAGTTCTTC. V usage is TRBV30 and J usage is TRBJ2-1; 8 bases fit TRBD1. In germline, CDR1 is GTSNPN, CDR2 SVGIG (reference sequence). This CDR3 has 13 amino acids. V lost 8 bases to trimming and J lost 3 bases; unmatched junction nucleotides: 6.

This clonotype was seen a few times. The V gene is TRBV14, the J gene TRBJ2-7; 7 bases align to TRBD2. The J segment lost 1 base and the V segment lost 4 bases, leaving 13 bases of the junction unmatched. The CDR3 loop spans 17 amino acids. Germline V gene sequence: CDR1 SGHDN, CDR2 FVKESK. The CDR3 here is CASSPYLGREGSYEQYF. In nucleotides, the CDR3 is TGTGCCAGCAGCCCCTACCTAGGGAGGGAAGGGTCCTACGAGCAGTACTTC.

This sequence joins TRBV5-1 and TRBJ1-1; the D gene is possibly TRBD1 (6 bases). V was pared by 4 bases and J by 6 bases, with 16 bases between. Germline lookup yields CDR1 SGHRS and CDR2 YFSETQ. This CDR3 comprises 14 residues. The CDR3 region is CASSPQGSIAEAFF. CDR3 coding DNA: TGCGCCAGCAGCCCACAGGGATCTATCGCTGAAGCTTTCTTT.

This clonotype was counted a single time. A read error is possible here, since a much larger clone lies one base away. The genes are TRBV28 and TRBJ2-2, with D possibly being TRBD2 (5 bases). V was trimmed by 6 bases and J by 5 bases, leaving 13 bases between them. Germline values: CDR1 MDHEN, CDR2 SYDVKM. CDR3 length: 14 amino acids. This CDR3 reads CASSNYGKTGELFF. The CDR3, as DNA: TGTGCCAGCAGCAACTACGGGAAGACCGGGGAGCTGTTTTTT.

This clonotype showed up just a few times. The rearrangement links TRBV3-1 to TRBJ2-3, with D uncertain. Deletions cut 0 bases from V and 0 bases from J, with 7 bases between. Germline CDR1 LGHDT, CDR2 YNNKEL (reference sequence). The CDR3 is made up of 15 amino acids. CDR3 sequence (DNA): TGTGCCAGCAGCCAAGATGCGACTAGCACAGATACGCAGTATTTT. Translating it yields CASSQDATSTDTQYF.

This clonotype was seen at least ten times. This chain joins TRBV7-2 and TRBJ2-3; D possibly corresponds to TRBD2 (5 bases). Germline CDR1 SGHTA, CDR2 FQGNSA. The CDR3 length is 14 residues. The V end was cut by 6 bases, the J end by 2 bases, with 12 bases between. The CDR3 nucleotides read TGTGCCAGCAGTTTATCGGGGTTCACAGATACGCAGTATTTT. Amino acids: CASSLSGFTDTQYF.

This clonotype showed up just a few times. The rearrangement joins TRBV28 to TRBJ1-2; D remains unclear. Germline V gene data show CDR1 as MDHEN and CDR2 as SYDVKM. This CDR3 contains 13 residues. V was clipped by 5 bases and J by 6 bases, with 13 bases between them. CDR3 nucleotide sequence: TGTGCCAGCAGTCCCCGGCCGGGTAATGGCTACACCTTC. Translating it yields CASSPRPGNGYTF.

Many counts were recorded for this clonotype. V gene TRBV7-2 combines with J gene TRBJ2-3, with D maybe TRBD1 (6 bases). The CDR3 length is 16 residues. Germline lookup yields CDR1 SGHTA and CDR2 FQGNSA. Deletions cut 5 bases from V and 0 bases from J, with 15 bases between. The CDR3 loop reads CASSGTGTLSTDTQYF. CDR3 bases: TGTGCCAGCAGCGGGACCGGGACACTAAGCACAGATACGCAGTATTTT.

Only one count was recorded for this clonotype. A much larger clone lies one base from this, so it may be a read error. The CDR3 bases are TGTGGCAGCAGTTACGCGGGACAGCTTGAGTACTTC. It codes for CGSSYAGQLEYF. The rearrangement links TRBV6-8 to TRBJ2-7, with D perhaps TRBD1 (7 bases). This CDR3 comprises 12 residues. CDR1 and CDR2 from the germline V gene are MNHGY and SAAAGT.

This clonotype was observed at least ten times. The rearrangement links TRBV12-3 or TRBV12-4 to TRBJ1-2, with a weak D call TRBD1 (5 bases). The CDR3 is made up of 14 amino acids. With 6 bases removed from V and 2 bases from J, the gap between germline ends came to 13 bases. The CDR3: CASSRYRQNYGYTF. DNA of the CDR3: TGTGCCAGCAGCCGTTACCGACAGAACTATGGCTACACCTTC.

This clonotype has just a few counts. The rearrangement joins TRBV19 to TRBJ2-1; 9 bases are shared with TRBD2. Germline CDR1 reads LNHDA; CDR2 reads SQIVND (reference sequence). The CDR3 extends over 15 amino acids. V shed 2 bases, J shed 10 bases, and the junction held 9 bases outside the gene matches. CDR3 nucleotide sequence: TGTGCCAGTAGTATAAAAGCGGGAGGACCAGGGGAGCAGTTCTTC. Translated: CASSIKAGGPGEQFF.

The rearrangement links TRBV20-1 to TRBJ1-6, with D unresolved. Trimming removed 2 bases from V and 7 bases from J, with 9 bases in between. The CDR3 consists of 13 residues. The germline CDR1 and CDR2 sequences are DFQATT and SNEGSKA (reference sequence). CDR3 protein: CSARLTENSPLHF. CDR3 in DNA: TGCAGTGCTAGACTGACTGAGAATTCACCCCTCCACTTT.